Presented here are 3 T cell receptor beta chains from one specimen sequenced in a study of T cell repertoires and Cas9 in healthy adults. Produced via immunoSEQ multiplex PCR; TCRdb's table is partial and in-frame only. The repertoire holds 20,000 to 25,000 clones, with 85% to 95% as singletons. Input material: CD4+ effector T cells (CD127+, CD25-, CD137-, CD154-) from PBMCs; culture status not recorded. Receptors were obtained from a human donor in good health.

V usage is TRBV18 and J usage is TRBJ1-4; D gene uncertain. Germline CDR1 and CDR2: KGHSH and LQKENI. CDR3 size: 14 residues. The V gene lost 3 bases and the J gene lost 3 bases, with 8 bases spanning the gap. CDR3 in amino acids: CASSPRASNEKLFF. The CDR3, as DNA: TGTGCCAGCTCACCTCGTGCTTCTAATGAAAAACTGTTTTTT.

The chain recombines TRBV27 with TRBJ1-6; TRBD1 aligns across 9 bases. This CDR3 contains 19 residues. V lost 3 bases, J lost 0 bases, and 9 bases stayed unmatched. Germline CDR1 reads MNHEY; CDR2 reads SMNVEV (reference sequence). The CDR3 DNA is TGTGCCAGCAGTTTCGGGACAGGGACTCTGAGCTCCTATAATTCACCCCTCCACTTT. Amino acid sequence: CASSFGTGTLSSYNSPLHF.

In DNA form, the CDR3 reads TGCGCCAGCAGCCAAGTCAGGAATCACTCTGGAAACACCATATATTTT. Its protein product is CASSQVRNHSGNTIYF. The V gene is TRBV4-3, the J gene TRBJ1-3, with D unresolved. This CDR3 spans 16 amino acids. Germline V gene data show CDR1 as LGHNA and CDR2 as YSLEER. V was cut by 1 base and J by 0 bases, with 10 bases left in between.